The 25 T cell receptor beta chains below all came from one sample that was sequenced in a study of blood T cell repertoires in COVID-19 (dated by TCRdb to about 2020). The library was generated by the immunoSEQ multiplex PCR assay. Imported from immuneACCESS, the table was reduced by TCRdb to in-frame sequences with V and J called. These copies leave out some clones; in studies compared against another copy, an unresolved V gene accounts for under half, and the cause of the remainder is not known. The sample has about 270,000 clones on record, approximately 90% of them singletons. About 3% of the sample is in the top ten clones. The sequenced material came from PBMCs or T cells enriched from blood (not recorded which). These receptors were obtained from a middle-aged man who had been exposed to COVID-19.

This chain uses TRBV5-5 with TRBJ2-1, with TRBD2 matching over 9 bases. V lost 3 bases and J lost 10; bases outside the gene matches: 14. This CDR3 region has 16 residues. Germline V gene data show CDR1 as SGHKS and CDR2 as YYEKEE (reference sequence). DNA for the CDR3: TGTGCCAGCAGCTATGCAACGGAGGGACTAGCAGGGGAGCAGTTCTTC. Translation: CASSYATEGLAGEQFF.

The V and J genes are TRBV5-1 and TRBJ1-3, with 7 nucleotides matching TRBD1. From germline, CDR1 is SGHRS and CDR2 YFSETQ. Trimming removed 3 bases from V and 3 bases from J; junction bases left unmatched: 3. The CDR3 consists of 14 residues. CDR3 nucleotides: TGCGCCAGCAGCTCAGGGGGGTATGGAAACACCATATATTTT. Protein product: CASSSGGYGNTIYF.

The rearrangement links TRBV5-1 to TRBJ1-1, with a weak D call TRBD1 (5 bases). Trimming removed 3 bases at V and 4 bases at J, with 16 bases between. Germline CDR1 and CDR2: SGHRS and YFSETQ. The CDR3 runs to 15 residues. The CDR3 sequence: CASSWGVGSVTEAFF. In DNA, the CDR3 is TGCGCCAGCAGCTGGGGGGTGGGATCGGTCACTGAAGCTTTCTTT. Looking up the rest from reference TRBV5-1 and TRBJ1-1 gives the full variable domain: KAGVTQTPRYLIKTRGQQVTLSCSPISGHRSVSWYQQTPGQGLQFLFEYFSETQRNKGNFPGRFSGRQFSNSRSEMNVSTLELGDSALYLCASSWGVGSVTEAFFGQGTRLTVV.

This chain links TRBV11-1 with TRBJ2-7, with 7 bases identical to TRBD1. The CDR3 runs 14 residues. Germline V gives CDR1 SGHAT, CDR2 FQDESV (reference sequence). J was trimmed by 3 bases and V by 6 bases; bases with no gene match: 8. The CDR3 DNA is TGTGCCAGCAGACAACAGGGGCAAAACTACGAGCAGTACTTC. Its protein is CASRQQGQNYEQYF.

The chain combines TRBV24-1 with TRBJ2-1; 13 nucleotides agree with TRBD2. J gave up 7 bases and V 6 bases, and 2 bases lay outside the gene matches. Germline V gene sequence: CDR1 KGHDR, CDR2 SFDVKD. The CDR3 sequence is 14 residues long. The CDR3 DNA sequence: TGTGCCACCAGTCCGGGACTAGCGGGAAATGAGCAGTTCTTC. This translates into CATSPGLAGNEQFF.

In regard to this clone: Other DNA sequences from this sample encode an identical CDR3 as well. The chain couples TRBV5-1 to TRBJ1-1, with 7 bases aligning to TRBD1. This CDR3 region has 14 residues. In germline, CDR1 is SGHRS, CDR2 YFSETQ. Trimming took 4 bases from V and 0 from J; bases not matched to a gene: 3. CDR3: CASSGGQLNTEAFF. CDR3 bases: TGCGCCAGCAGCGGGGGACAGCTGAACACTGAAGCTTTCTTT. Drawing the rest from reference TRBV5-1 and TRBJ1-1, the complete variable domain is KAGVTQTPRYLIKTRGQQVTLSCSPISGHRSVSWYQQTPGQGLQFLFEYFSETQRNKGNFPGRFSGRQFSNSRSEMNVSTLELGDSALYLCASSGGQLNTEAFFGQGTRLTVV.

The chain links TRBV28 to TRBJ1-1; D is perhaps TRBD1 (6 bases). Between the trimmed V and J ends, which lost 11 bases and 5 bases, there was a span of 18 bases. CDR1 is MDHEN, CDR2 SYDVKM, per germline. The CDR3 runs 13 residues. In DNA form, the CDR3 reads TGTGCCTTATCTTCGGACAGAAGGACTGAAGCTTTCTTT. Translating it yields CALSSDRRTEAFF.

The CDR3 sequence: CASSARPEDRGSYEQYF. CDR3 in DNA: TGTGCCAGCTCCGCCCGCCCCGAGGACAGGGGTTCCTACGAGCAGTACTTC. V usage is TRBV18 and J usage is TRBJ2-7; 9 bases line up with TRBD1. With V trimmed by 6 bases and J by 1 base, 13 bases remained unmatched. The CDR3 runs 17 residues. The germline gives CDR1 KGHSH, CDR2 LQKENI.

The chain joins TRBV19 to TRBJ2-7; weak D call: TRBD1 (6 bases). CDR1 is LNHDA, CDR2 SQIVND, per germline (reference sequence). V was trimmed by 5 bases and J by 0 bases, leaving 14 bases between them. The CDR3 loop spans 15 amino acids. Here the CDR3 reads CASSPRQETSYEQYF. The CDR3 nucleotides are TGTGCCAGTAGTCCCCGACAGGAGACCTCCTACGAGCAGTACTTC.

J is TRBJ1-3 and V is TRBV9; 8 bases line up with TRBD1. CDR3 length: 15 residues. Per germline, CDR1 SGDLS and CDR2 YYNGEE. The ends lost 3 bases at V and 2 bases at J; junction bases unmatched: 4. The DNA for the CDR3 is TGTGCCAGCAGCGCAGGACAGGGTACTGGAAACACCATATATTTT. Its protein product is CASSAGQGTGNTIYF.

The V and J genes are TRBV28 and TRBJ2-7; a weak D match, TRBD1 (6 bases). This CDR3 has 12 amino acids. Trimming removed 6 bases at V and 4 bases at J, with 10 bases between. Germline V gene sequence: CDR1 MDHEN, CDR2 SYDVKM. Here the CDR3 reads CASRGRGYEQYF. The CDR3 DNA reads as TGTGCCAGCAGAGGCAGGGGTTACGAGCAGTACTTC.

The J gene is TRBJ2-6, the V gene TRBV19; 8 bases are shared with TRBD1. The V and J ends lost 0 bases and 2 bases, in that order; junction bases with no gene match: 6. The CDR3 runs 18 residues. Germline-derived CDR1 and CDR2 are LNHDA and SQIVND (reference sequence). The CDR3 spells CASSIEETGVAGANVLTF. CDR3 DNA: TGTGCCAGTAGTATAGAAGAGACAGGGGTTGCTGGGGCCAACGTCCTGACTTTC.

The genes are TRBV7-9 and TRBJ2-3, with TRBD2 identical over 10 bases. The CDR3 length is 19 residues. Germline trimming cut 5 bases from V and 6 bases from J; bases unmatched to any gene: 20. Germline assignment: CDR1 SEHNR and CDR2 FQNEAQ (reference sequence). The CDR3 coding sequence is TGTGCCAGCAGCCTGCCCTTCGGAGCGGGAGGGCTTCTTTGGGATACGCAGTATTTT. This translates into CASSLPFGAGGLLWDTQYF.

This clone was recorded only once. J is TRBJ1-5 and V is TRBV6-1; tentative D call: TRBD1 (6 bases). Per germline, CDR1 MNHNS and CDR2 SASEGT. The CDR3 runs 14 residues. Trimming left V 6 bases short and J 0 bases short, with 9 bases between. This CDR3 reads CASSLQGSNQPQHF. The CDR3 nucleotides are TGTGCCAGCAGCCTACAGGGTAGCAATCAGCCCCAGCATTTT.

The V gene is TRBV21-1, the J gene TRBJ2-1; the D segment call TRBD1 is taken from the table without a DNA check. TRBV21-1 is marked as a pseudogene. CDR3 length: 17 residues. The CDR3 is CASMPGRTARSYNEQFF. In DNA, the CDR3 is TGTGCCAGCATGCCAGGAAGGACAGCGAGGTCCTACAATGAGCAGTTCTTC.

CDR3 amino acids: CATSPPGIEQFF. CDR3 in DNA: TGTGCCACCAGCCCCCCGGGAATTGAGCAGTTCTTC. The chain combines TRBV6-2 or TRBV6-3 with TRBJ2-1; D might be TRBD2 (5 bases). V lost 10 bases to trimming and J lost 9 bases, with 16 bases between them. CDR1 is MNHEY, CDR2 SVGEGT, per germline. This CDR3 contains 12 residues.

CDR3 protein: CASSPQGREQYF. CDR3 nucleotides: TGTGCCAGCAGCCCTCAGGGGCGCGAGCAGTACTTC. The rearrangement joins TRBV3-1 (or the pseudogene TRBV3-2) to TRBJ2-7, with a possible D match to TRBD1 (6 bases). Trimming shortened V by 4 bases and J by 6 bases, and 10 bases separated the two germline ends. Per the germline V gene, CDR1 is LGHDT and CDR2 is YNNKEL (reference sequence). The CDR3 runs to 12 residues.

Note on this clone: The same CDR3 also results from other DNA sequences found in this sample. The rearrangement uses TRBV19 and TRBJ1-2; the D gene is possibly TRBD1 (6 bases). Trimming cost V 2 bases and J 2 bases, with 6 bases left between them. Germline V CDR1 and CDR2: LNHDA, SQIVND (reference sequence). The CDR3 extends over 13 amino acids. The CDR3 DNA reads TGTGCCAGTAGTATAACAGGGAACTATGGCTACACCTTC. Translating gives CASSITGNYGYTF.

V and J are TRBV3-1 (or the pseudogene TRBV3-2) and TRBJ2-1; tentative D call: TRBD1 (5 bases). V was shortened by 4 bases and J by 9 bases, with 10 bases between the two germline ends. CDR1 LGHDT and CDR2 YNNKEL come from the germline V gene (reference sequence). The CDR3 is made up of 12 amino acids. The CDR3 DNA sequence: TGTGCCAGCAGCCTCCCAGGGATTGAGCAGTTCTTC. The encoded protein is CASSLPGIEQFF.

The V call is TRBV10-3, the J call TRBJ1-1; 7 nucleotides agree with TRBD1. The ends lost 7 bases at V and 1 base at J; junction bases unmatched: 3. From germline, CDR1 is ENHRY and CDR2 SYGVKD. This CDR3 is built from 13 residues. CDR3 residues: CAIMGTENTEAFF. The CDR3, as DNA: TGTGCCATCATGGGGACAGAGAACACTGAAGCTTTCTTT.

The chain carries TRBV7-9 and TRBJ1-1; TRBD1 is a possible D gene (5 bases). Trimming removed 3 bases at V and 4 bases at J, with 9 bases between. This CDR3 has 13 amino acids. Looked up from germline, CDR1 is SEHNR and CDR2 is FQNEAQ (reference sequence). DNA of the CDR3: TGTGCCAGCAGCTTCTTCGGGGGCACTGAAGCTTTCTTT. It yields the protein CASSFFGGTEAFF.

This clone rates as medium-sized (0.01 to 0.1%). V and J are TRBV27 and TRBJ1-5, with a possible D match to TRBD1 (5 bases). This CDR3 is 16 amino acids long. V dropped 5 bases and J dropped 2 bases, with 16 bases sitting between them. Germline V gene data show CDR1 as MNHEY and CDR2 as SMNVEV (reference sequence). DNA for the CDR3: TGTGCCAGCAGTAAGGCTCCAGGGAATGGCAATCAGCCCCAGCATTTT. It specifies CASSKAPGNGNQPQHF.

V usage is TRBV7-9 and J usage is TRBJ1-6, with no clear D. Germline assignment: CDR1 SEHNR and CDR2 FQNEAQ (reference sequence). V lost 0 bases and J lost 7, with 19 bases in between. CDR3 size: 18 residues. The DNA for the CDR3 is TGTGCCAGCAGCTTAGCGCTTGGTGGGCGATGGCAGAATTCACCCCTCCACTTT. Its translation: CASSLALGGRWQNSPLHF. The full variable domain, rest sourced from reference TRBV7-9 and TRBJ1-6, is DTGVSQNPRHKITKRGQNVTFRCDPISEHNRLYWYRQTLGQGPEFLTYFQNEAQLEKSRLLSDRFSAERPKGSFSTLEIQRTEQGDSAMYLCASSLALGGRWQNSPLHFGNGTRLTVT.

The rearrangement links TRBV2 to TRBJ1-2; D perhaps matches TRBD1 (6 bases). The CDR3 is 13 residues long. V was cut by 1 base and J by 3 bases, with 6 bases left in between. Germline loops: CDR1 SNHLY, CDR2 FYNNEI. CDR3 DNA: TGTGCCAGCAGTGAAGAGGGGGACTATGGCTACACCTTC. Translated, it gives CASSEEGDYGYTF.

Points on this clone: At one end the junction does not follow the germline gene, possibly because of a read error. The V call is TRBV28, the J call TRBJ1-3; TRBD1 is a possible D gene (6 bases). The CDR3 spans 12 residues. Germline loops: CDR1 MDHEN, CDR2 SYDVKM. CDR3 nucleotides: TGTGCCAGCAGTTTAACGACAGGTCCTCTGGCTTTT. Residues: CASSLTTGPLAF.